The following is a TCR beta chain sequence with its context. Trimming left V 9 bases short and J 3 bases short, with 16 bases between. Germline lookup yields CDR1 MDHEN and CDR2 SYDVKM. The length of the CDR3 is 14 residues. The data were taken from a study of blood T cell repertoires in COVID-19. Original analysis: Estimation of nucleated cell counts relied on the amplification of reference gene primers. Profiled with immunoSEQ multiplex PCR; TCRdb holds only in-frame clones, not every one. V and J calls and clone size come straight from that table; D and trimming were deduced from the DNA. The sample has fewer than 300,000 clones, roughly 90% seen once.

This TCR came from a man aged 25-40 years with acute or convalescent COVID-19. The V gene is TRBV28, the J gene TRBJ2-3; a weak D match, TRBD2 (5 bases). Sequenced material: peripheral blood. CDR3 region: CASNAPGGTDTQYF. As DNA, the CDR3 is TGTGCCAGTAACGCCCCTGGCGGGACAGATACGCAGTATTTT.